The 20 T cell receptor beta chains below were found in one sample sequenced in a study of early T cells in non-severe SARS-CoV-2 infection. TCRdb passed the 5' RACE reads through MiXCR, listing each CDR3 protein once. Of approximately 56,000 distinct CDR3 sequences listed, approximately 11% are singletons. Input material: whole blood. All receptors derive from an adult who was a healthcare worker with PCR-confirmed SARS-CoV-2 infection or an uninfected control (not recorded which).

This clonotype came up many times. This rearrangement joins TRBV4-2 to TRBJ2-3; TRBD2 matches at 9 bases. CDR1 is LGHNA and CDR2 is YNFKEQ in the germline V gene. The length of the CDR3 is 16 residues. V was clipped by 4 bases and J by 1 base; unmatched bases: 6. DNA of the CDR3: TGTGCCAGCAGCCCCATTAGCGGGGGTGGCACAGATACGCAGTATTTT. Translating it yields CASSPISGGGTDTQYF.

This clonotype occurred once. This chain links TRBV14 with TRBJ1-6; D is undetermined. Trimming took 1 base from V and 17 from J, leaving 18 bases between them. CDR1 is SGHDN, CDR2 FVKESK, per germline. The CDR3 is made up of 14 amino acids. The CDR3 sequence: CASSQVSGQSSIHF. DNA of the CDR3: TGTGCCAGCAGCCAAGTTTCAGGCCAATCATCCATCCACTTT.

CDR3 sequence (DNA): TGTGCCAGCAGCTTGGAGGACAGTCTCCGCTACACCTTC. Translated, it gives CASSLEDSLRYTF. The chain has TRBV5-4 and TRBJ1-2, with a tentative D call TRBD1 (6 bases). The germline V gene encodes CDR1 SGHNT and CDR2 YYREEE (reference sequence). Trimming removed 0 bases at V and 9 bases at J, with 12 bases between. CDR3 size: 13 residues.

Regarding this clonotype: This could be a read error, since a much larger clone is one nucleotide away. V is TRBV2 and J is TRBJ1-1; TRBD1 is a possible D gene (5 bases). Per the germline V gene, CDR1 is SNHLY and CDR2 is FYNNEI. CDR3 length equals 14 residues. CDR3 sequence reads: CTSSAMTGGTEAFF. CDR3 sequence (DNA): TGTACCAGCAGCGCCATGACCGGGGGCACTGAAGCTTTCTTT.

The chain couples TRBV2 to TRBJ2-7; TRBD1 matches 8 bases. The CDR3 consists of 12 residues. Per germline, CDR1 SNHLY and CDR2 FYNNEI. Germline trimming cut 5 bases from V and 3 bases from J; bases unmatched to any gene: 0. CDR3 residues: CASSTGGYEQYF. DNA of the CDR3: TGTGCCAGCAGTACAGGGGGCTACGAGCAGTACTTC.

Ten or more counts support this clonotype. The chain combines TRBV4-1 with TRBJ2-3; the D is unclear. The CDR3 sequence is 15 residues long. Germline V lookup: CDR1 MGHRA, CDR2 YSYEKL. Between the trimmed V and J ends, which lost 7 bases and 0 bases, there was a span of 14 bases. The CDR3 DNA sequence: TGCGCCAGCAAGGAGACCGCCTTTAGCACAGATACGCAGTATTTT. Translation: CASKETAFSTDTQYF.

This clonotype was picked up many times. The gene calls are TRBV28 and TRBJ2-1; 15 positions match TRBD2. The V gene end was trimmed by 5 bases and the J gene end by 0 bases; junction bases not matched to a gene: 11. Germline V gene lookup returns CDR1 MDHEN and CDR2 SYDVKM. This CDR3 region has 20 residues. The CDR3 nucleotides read TGTGCCAGCAGTGTCCTGGGACTAGCGGGAGGCGGAAGCTCCTACAATGAGCAGTTCTTC. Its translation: CASSVLGLAGGGSSYNEQFF.

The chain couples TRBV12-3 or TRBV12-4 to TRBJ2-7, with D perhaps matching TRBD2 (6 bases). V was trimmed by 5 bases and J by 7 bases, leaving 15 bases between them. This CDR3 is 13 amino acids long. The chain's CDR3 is CASSGGTAREQYF. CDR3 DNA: TGTGCCAGCAGTGGGGGGACCGCTAGGGAGCAGTACTTC.

Here the CDR3 reads CASSQGGTTGELFF. DNA of the CDR3: TGTGCCAGCAGCCAGGGGGGAACCACCGGGGAGCTGTTTTTT. The chain uses TRBV6-4 and TRBJ2-2, with D perhaps TRBD1 (7 bases). Trimming shortened V by 6 bases and J by 4 bases, and 12 bases separated the two germline ends. The length of the CDR3 is 14 residues. The germline V gene encodes CDR1 MRHNA and CDR2 SNTAGT.

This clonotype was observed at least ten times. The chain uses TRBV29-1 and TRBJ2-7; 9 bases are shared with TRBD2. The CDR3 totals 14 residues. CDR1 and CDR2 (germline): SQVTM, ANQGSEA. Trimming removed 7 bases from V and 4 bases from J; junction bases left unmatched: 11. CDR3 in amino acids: CSGYGGLAEYEQYF. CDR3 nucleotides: TGCAGCGGTTACGGGGGACTAGCAGAGTACGAGCAGTACTTC.

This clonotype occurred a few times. This CDR3 is CASSPPSRRDTQYF. In DNA form, the CDR3 reads TGTGCCAGCAGTCCCCCTTCCCGTCGCGATACGCAGTATTTT. The chain is built from TRBV28 and TRBJ2-3; unclear D gene. The CDR3 runs to 14 residues. The V end lost 5 bases, the J end lost 6 bases, and 15 bases lay between the germline ends. CDR1 and CDR2 (germline): MDHEN, SYDVKM.

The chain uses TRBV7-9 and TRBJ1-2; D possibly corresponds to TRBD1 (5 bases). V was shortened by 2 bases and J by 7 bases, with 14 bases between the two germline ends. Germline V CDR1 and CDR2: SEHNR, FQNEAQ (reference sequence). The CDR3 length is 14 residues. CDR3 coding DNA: TGTGCCAGCAGCTTACCCCAGGGAGGTCGTGGCTACACCTTC. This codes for CASSLPQGGRGYTF. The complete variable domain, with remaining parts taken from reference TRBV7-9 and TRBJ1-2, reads DTGVSQNPRHKITKRGQNVTFRCDPISEHNRLYWYRQTLGQGPEFLTYFQNEAQLEKSRLLSDRFSAERPKGSFSTLEIQRTEQGDSAMYLCASSLPQGGRGYTFGSGTRLTVV.

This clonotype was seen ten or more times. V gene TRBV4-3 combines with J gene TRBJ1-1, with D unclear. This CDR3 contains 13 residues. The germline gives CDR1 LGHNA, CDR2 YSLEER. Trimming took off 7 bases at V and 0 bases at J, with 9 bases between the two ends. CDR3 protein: CASKRKVNTEAFF. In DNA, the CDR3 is TGCGCCAGCAAGCGAAAAGTGAACACTGAAGCTTTCTTT.

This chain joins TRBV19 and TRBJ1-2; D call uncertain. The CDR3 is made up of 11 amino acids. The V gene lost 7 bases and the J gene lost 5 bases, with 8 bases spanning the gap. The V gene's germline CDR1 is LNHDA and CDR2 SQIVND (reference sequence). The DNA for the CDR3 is TGTGCCAGTAAGCAGACTTATGGCTACACCTTC. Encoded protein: CASKQTYGYTF.

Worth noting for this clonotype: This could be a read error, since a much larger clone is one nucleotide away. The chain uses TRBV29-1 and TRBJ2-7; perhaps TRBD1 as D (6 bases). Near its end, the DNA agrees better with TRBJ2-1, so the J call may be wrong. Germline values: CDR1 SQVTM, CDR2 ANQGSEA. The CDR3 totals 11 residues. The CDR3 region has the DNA TGCAGCGGGGGGCAGGCCTACGAGCAGTTCTTC. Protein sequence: CSGGQAYEQFF.

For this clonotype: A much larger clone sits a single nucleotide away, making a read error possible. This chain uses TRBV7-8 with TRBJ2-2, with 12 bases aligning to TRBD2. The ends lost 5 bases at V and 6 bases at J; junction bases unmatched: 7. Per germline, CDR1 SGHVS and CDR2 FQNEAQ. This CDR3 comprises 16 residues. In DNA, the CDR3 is TGTGCCAGCAGCCCCGGACTAGCGGGAAACGCCGGGGAGCTGTTTTTT. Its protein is CASSPGLAGNAGELFF.

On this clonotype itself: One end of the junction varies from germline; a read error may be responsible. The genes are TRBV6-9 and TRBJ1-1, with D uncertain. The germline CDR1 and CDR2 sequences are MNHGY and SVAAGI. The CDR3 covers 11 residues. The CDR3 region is CASGRAAEVFF. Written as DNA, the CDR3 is TGTGCCAGCGGTCGAGCAGCTGAAGTTTTCTTT.

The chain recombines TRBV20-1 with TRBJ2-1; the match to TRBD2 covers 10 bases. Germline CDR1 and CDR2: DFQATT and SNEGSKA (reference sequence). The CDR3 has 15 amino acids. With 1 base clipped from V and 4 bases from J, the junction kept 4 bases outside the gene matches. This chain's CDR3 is CSARGLLAGYNEQFF. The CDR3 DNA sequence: TGCAGTGCTAGAGGCCTACTAGCGGGATACAATGAGCAGTTCTTC.

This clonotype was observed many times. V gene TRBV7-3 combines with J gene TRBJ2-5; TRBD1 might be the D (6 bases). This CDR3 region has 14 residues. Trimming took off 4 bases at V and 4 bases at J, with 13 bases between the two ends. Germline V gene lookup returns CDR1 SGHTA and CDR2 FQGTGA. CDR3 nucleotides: TGTGCCAGCAGCTGGGGGACATGGGGAGAGACCCAGTACTTC. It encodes CASSWGTWGETQYF.

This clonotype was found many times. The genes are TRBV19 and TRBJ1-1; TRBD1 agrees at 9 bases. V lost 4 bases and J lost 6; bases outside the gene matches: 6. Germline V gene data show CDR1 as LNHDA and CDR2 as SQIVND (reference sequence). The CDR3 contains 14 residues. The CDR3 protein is CASSNRGQSSEAFF. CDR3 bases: TGTGCCAGTAGTAACAGGGGGCAGAGTTCTGAAGCTTTCTTT.